This T cell receptor (beta chain) was found in a study of human T cells and chemical hapten exposure. As for the study in general: All through the approximately 25-week study, the scalp of each patient received diphenylcyclopropenone doses weekly. Study observations and caveats: It should be noted that donors had alopecia, so their immune response may differ from healthy people's.

From the RACE reads, TCRdb called clonotypes with MiXCR, one entry per CDR3 protein. The sample consists of more than 250,000 distinct CDR3 sequences, 7.5% to 9% of them appearing once. The table lists this clonotype with a few counts. Its target is unknown. Time point defined: pre-sensitization, week 0. Treatment described: therapeutic diphenylcyclopropenone sensitization with weekly scalp DPC. Trimming shortened V by 0 bases and J by 2 bases, and 14 bases separated the two germline ends. CDR3 length: 16 amino acids. In germline, CDR1 is LGHNA, CDR2 YSLEER. This sequence joins TRBV4-3 and TRBJ2-7; D is unclear. The TCR sequence derives from a woman aged 35 to 49 with alopecia areata. Some clones in this sample may be carry-over from other donors' samples. Specimen: whole blood, collected in connection with sensitization to the hapten diphenylcyclopropenone (DPC). The DNA for the CDR3 is TGCGCCAGCAGCCAAGAAATGTGGGGTCCCCCCTACGAGCAGTACTTC. It is translated as CASSQEMWGPPYEQYF.